This is a list of T cell receptor beta chains from one sample in a study of CD8+ T cells in alopecia areata. Sequenced by immunoSEQ multiplex PCR; TCRdb stores in-frame clones only, minus some. The table has 150,000 to 190,000 clones, approximately 53% seen once. Material: CD8+ T cells sorted from blood, obtained at week 0. These receptors were collected from a human donor with alopecia areata. Each CDR3 is given with its conserved first and last residue. The order of the fields is D gene, V gene, J gene, clone size, CDR3 DNA, CDR3 protein. D genes are given only for firm matches. Clone size is stated in some rows and not others, as once, few, many or a class when expanded.

d_call: TRBD1; v_call: TRBV27; j_call: TRBJ2-1; clone_size: once; cdr3_nt: TGTGCCAGCAGTTACGGGACAGGGGATGGGAATGAGCAGTTCTTC; cdr3_aa: CASSYGTGDGNEQFF
d_call: -; v_call: TRBV6-5; j_call: TRBJ2-3; clone_size: -; cdr3_nt: TGTGCCAGCAGTTATAGCCCCCTGCCTCGGTCAGATACGCAGTATTTT; cdr3_aa: CASSYSPLPRSDTQYF
d_call: TRBD2; v_call: TRBV4-3; j_call: TRBJ2-7; clone_size: -; cdr3_nt: TGCGCCAGCAGCCAAACTCTAGCGGTCTCCTACGAGCAGTACTTC; cdr3_aa: CASSQTLAVSYEQYF
d_call: TRBD2; v_call: TRBV9; j_call: TRBJ2-5; clone_size: -; cdr3_nt: TGTGCCAGCAGCGTAAGACTAGCGGGGACGCAAGAGACCCAGTACTTC; cdr3_aa: CASSVRLAGTQETQYF
d_call: -; v_call: TRBV4-3; j_call: TRBJ1-1; clone_size: few; cdr3_nt: TGCGCCAGCAGCCAAGAGGTGACCAACACTGAAGCTTTCTTT; cdr3_aa: CASSQEVTNTEAFF
d_call: -; v_call: TRBV27; j_call: TRBJ2-5; clone_size: -; cdr3_nt: TGTGCCAGTGCAGGGCGAGAGACCCAGTACTTC; cdr3_aa: CASAGRETQYF
d_call: TRBD1; v_call: TRBV27; j_call: TRBJ2-1; clone_size: -; cdr3_nt: TGTGCCAGCAGTTCAGGGACAGGGGTCAATGAGCAGTTCTTC; cdr3_aa: CASSSGTGVNEQFF
d_call: -; v_call: TRBV4-3; j_call: TRBJ1-4; clone_size: -; cdr3_nt: TGCGCCAGCAGCCCCGAACAGGGTGGACCCTATAATAATGAAAAACTGTTTTTT; cdr3_aa: CASSPEQGGPYNNEKLFF
d_call: TRBD1; v_call: TRBV5-1; j_call: TRBJ1-5; clone_size: -; cdr3_nt: TGCGCCAGCAGACGTACAGGGGGGAATCAGCCCCAGCATTTT; cdr3_aa: CASRRTGGNQPQHF
d_call: -; v_call: TRBV4-1; j_call: TRBJ2-7; clone_size: -; cdr3_nt: TGCGCCAGCAGCTCACGAAAGGGCTACGAGCAGTACTTC; cdr3_aa: CASSSRKGYEQYF
d_call: -; v_call: TRBV29-1; j_call: TRBJ1-1; clone_size: -; cdr3_nt: TGCAGCGTTGAAGGGGCGGCACCCTTGAGGACTGAAGCTTTCTTT; cdr3_aa: CSVEGAAPLRTEAFF
d_call: -; v_call: TRBV30; j_call: TRBJ2-7; clone_size: -; cdr3_nt: TGTGCCTGGAGTCCTTTGAGGACGGAGACCTACGAGCAGTACTTC; cdr3_aa: CAWSPLRTETYEQYF
d_call: -; v_call: TRBV12-5; j_call: TRBJ2-1; clone_size: -; cdr3_nt: TGTGCTAGTGGTTTGGTGAGGGGTCGGGGAAGGAACAATGAGCAGTTCTTC; cdr3_aa: CASGLVRGRGRNNEQFF
d_call: TRBD1; v_call: TRBV30; j_call: TRBJ1-1; clone_size: -; cdr3_nt: TGTGCCTGGAGGGCAGGGGGGACTGAAGCTTTCTTT; cdr3_aa: CAWRAGGTEAFF
d_call: -; v_call: TRBV27; j_call: TRBJ2-5; clone_size: -; cdr3_nt: TGTGCCACAAAACACGGGGCGACCCAGTACTTC; cdr3_aa: CATKHGATQYF
d_call: -; v_call: TRBV27; j_call: TRBJ2-1; clone_size: -; cdr3_nt: TGTGCCAGCAGTTTATCCGCCCGGGAGCAGTTCTTC; cdr3_aa: CASSLSAREQFF
d_call: -; v_call: TRBV5-1; j_call: TRBJ2-7; clone_size: -; cdr3_nt: TGCGCCAGCAGCGGGTATGAGCAGTACTTC; cdr3_aa: CASSGYEQYF
d_call: -; v_call: TRBV29-1; j_call: TRBJ1-2; clone_size: -; cdr3_nt: TGCAGCGTTGTGTTCCCCACCAGGGTCGGCTATGGCTACACCTTC; cdr3_aa: CSVVFPTRVGYGYTF
d_call: -; v_call: TRBV6-6; j_call: TRBJ2-4; clone_size: few; cdr3_nt: TGTGCCAGCAGTTTGACCACCTCGGGGAATGGTCAGTACTTC; cdr3_aa: CASSLTTSGNGQYF
d_call: TRBD2; v_call: TRBV19; j_call: TRBJ2-5; clone_size: -; cdr3_nt: TGTGCCAGTAGCCGGGGAGGGAATGCGGAGACCCAGTACTTC; cdr3_aa: CASSRGGNAETQYF
d_call: -; v_call: TRBV29-1; j_call: TRBJ1-2; clone_size: -; cdr3_nt: TGCAGCGTTGTCAGTCATACAACCGGCGGGTATGGCTACACCTTC; cdr3_aa: CSVVSHTTGGYGYTF
d_call: -; v_call: TRBV30; j_call: TRBJ1-1; clone_size: once; cdr3_nt: TGTGCCTGGAGTGAAGACAGGAACACTGAAGCTTTCTTT; cdr3_aa: CAWSEDRNTEAFF
d_call: -; v_call: TRBV5-1; j_call: TRBJ1-1; clone_size: once; cdr3_nt: TGCGCCAGCTGTCCCACAGCCCTCGGGAGCACTGAAGCTTTCTTT; cdr3_aa: CASCPTALGSTEAFF
d_call: -; v_call: TRBV14; j_call: TRBJ1-5; clone_size: few; cdr3_nt: TGTGCCAGCAGCTTAATGGGAGGAGAGCCCCAGCATTTT; cdr3_aa: CASSLMGGEPQHF
d_call: TRBD1; v_call: TRBV5-1; j_call: TRBJ2-7; clone_size: -; cdr3_nt: TGCGCCAGCAGCTGGACCCAGGGGGCCCCCTACGAGCAGTACTTC; cdr3_aa: CASSWTQGAPYEQYF
d_call: -; v_call: TRBV27; j_call: TRBJ2-7; clone_size: -; cdr3_nt: TGTGCCAGCAGTTCCTACAGGAATCTCTACGAGCAGTACTTC; cdr3_aa: CASSSYRNLYEQYF
d_call: TRBD1; v_call: TRBV25-1; j_call: TRBJ1-2; clone_size: -; cdr3_nt: TGTGCCAGCAGGAAGTCCCGGGACAGGGGGGGATGTGGCTACACCTTC; cdr3_aa: CASRKSRDRGGCGYTF
d_call: -; v_call: TRBV9; j_call: TRBJ2-2; clone_size: -; cdr3_nt: TGTGCCAGCAGCGTACTACTGACAGGACGCACCGGGGAGCTGTTTTTT; cdr3_aa: CASSVLLTGRTGELFF